These 30 T cell receptor beta chains were sequenced from one sample in a study of PD-1 blockade in mismatch repair-deficient tumors. Assay used: immunoSEQ multiplex PCR; TCRdb lists only in-frame clones, some missing. The sample has 25,000 to 30,000 clones; approximately 84% are singletons. The source was PBMCs, collected before pembrolizumab treatment. These receptors came from an adult with mismatch repair-deficient cancer.

The V call is TRBV19, the J call TRBJ2-2, with D uncertain. This CDR3 contains 18 residues. Germline values: CDR1 LNHDA, CDR2 SQIVND (reference sequence). Trimming took 5 bases from V and 0 from J, leaving 19 bases between them. The CDR3 sequence is CASSGQAFYSANTGELFF. CDR3 nucleotides: TGTGCCAGTAGTGGGCAGGCCTTCTACTCCGCGAACACCGGGGAGCTGTTTTTT.

A single count supports this clone. DNA for the CDR3: TGCGCCAGCAGCTTGGAACAGGGAATGAACACTGAAGCTTTCTTT. Encoded protein: CASSLEQGMNTEAFF. The chain employs TRBV5-1 and TRBJ1-1; possible D gene TRBD1, 6 bases. The CDR3 has 15 residues. V was trimmed by 0 bases and J by 0 bases, leaving 9 bases between them. Germline-derived CDR1 and CDR2 are SGHRS and YFSETQ. The complete variable domain, with remaining parts taken from reference TRBV5-1 and TRBJ1-1, reads KAGVTQTPRYLIKTRGQQVTLSCSPISGHRSVSWYQQTPGQGLQFLFEYFSETQRNKGNFPGRFSGRQFSNSRSEMNVSTLELGDSALYLCASSLEQGMNTEAFFGQGTRLTVV.

The chain recombines TRBV5-1 with TRBJ1-4; possible D gene TRBD1, 5 bases. The CDR3 runs 15 residues. Germline V lookup: CDR1 SGHRS, CDR2 YFSETQ. V lost 3 bases and J 2 bases, leaving 11 bases between the germline ends. The CDR3: CASSSKTATNEKLFF. Here the CDR3 DNA reads TGCGCCAGCAGCTCGAAGACAGCGACTAATGAAAAACTGTTTTTT.

The chain carries TRBV7-9 and TRBJ2-1, with 7 bases identical to TRBD2. Germline loops: CDR1 SEHNR, CDR2 FQNEAQ (reference sequence). This CDR3 has 16 residues. J was trimmed by 8 bases and V by 6 bases; bases with no gene match: 16. DNA of the CDR3: TGTGCCAGCAGTTATGCGCCCCGGGAGGTCCTCGATGAGCAGTTCTTC. Translated: CASSYAPREVLDEQFF.

The V and J genes are TRBV28 and TRBJ2-3; no definite D call. Trimming took 4 bases from V and 4 from J, leaving 15 bases between them. Germline V gene sequence: CDR1 MDHEN, CDR2 SYDVKM. The CDR3 contains 15 residues. The CDR3 nucleotides read TGTGCCAGCAGTTCCACTCTCCGGTTGGCAGATACGCAGTATTTT. Its translation: CASSSTLRLADTQYF.

CDR3 residues: CASGVSGTGGEKLFF. CDR3 bases: TGTGCCAGTGGGGTTTCCGGGACAGGTGGGGAAAAACTGTTTTTT. The chain is built from TRBV19 and TRBJ1-4; TRBD1 agrees at 8 bases. This CDR3 comprises 15 residues. Trimming removed 8 bases from V and 8 bases from J; junction bases left unmatched: 13. CDR1 is LNHDA, CDR2 SQIVND, per germline (reference sequence).

This clone was detected only a few times. The chain recombines TRBV7-8 with TRBJ2-1; 8 bases line up with TRBD2. From germline, CDR1 is SGHVS and CDR2 FQNEAQ. The V gene end was trimmed by 0 bases and the J gene end by 8 bases; junction bases not matched to a gene: 3. The CDR3 length is 14 residues. This CDR3 is CASSLALAVDEQFF. The CDR3 bases are TGTGCCAGCAGCTTAGCACTAGCGGTCGATGAGCAGTTCTTC.

The chain couples TRBV5-5 to TRBJ2-7; D unclear. The CDR3 consists of 13 residues. V lost 2 bases and J lost 4, with 10 bases in between. Germline values: CDR1 SGHKS, CDR2 YYEKEE (reference sequence). In DNA, the CDR3 is TGTGCCAGCAGCTTCAGAGGCAATTACGAGCAGTACTTC. Amino acids: CASSFRGNYEQYF.

The V and J genes are TRBV9 and TRBJ1-2; 11 bases match TRBD1. Germline CDR1 and CDR2: SGDLS and YYNGEE. The CDR3 contains 17 residues. V lost 1 base, J lost 6 bases, and 11 bases stayed unmatched. The CDR3: CASSVQDRGRDSNGYTF. In DNA, the CDR3 is TGTGCCAGCAGCGTACAGGACAGGGGGCGGGATTCGAATGGCTACACCTTC. The full variable domain, completed using reference TRBV9 and TRBJ1-2, is DSGVTQTPKHLITATGQRVTLRCSPRSGDLSVYWYQQSLDQGLQFLIQYYNGEERAKGNILERFSAQQFPDLHSELNLSSLELGDSALYFCASSVQDRGRDSNGYTFGSGTRLTVV.

The chain carries TRBV7-2 and TRBJ2-2; 10 nucleotides match TRBD2. J was trimmed by 2 bases and V by 6 bases; bases with no gene match: 3. The germline gives CDR1 SGHTA, CDR2 FQGNSA. CDR3 length: 15 residues. The CDR3 DNA reads TGTGCCAGCAGTCGACTAGCGGGTAACACCGGGGAGCTGTTTTTT. Translation: CASSRLAGNTGELFF.

This clone has a single count. The chain carries TRBV7-2 and TRBJ1-1, with D perhaps matching TRBD1 (6 bases). V gave up 3 bases and J gave up 1 base, with 9 bases separating them. The CDR3 sequence is 14 residues long. Germline assignment: CDR1 SGHTA and CDR2 FQGNSA. CDR3 in amino acids: CASSFGQWNTEAFF. The CDR3 bases are TGTGCCAGCAGCTTCGGACAGTGGAACACTGAAGCTTTCTTT.

The CDR3 nucleotides read TGTGCCAGCAGTGAAGTTGTAGACTATGGCTACACCTTC. Protein: CASSEVVDYGYTF. The chain combines TRBV6-1 with TRBJ1-2; D ambiguous. The CDR3 runs to 13 residues. V lost 1 base and J lost 3, with 6 bases in between. From germline, CDR1 is MNHNS and CDR2 SASEGT.

The V and J genes are TRBV15 and TRBJ2-7; 16 nucleotides agree with TRBD2. Germline trimming cut 0 bases from V and 5 bases from J; bases unmatched to any gene: 4. The germline gives CDR1 LNHNV, CDR2 YYDKDF (reference sequence). This CDR3 is 17 amino acids long. CDR3 sequence: CATSRDKGTSGRDEQYF. Written as DNA, the CDR3 is TGTGCCACCAGCAGAGATAAGGGGACTAGCGGGAGGGACGAGCAGTACTTC.

This clone has just one count. V is TRBV7-2 and J is TRBJ1-1; perhaps TRBD1 as D (5 bases). CDR1 SGHTA and CDR2 FQGNSA come from the germline V gene. The CDR3 has 14 residues. V lost 6 bases and J lost 0, with 11 bases in between. CDR3 in DNA: TGTGCCAGCAGTCCCGACAGCTTGAACACTGAAGCTTTCTTT. Translation: CASSPDSLNTEAFF.

The J gene is TRBJ2-1, the V gene TRBV29-1, with D hard to call. V shed 1 base and J shed 1 base, with 8 bases lying between them. This CDR3 has 14 residues. Looked up from germline, CDR1 is SQVTM and CDR2 is ANQGSEA. In DNA, the CDR3 is TGCAGCGTTGAAGTGCCCCAGTCCTACAATGAGCAGTTCTTC. Protein product: CSVEVPQSYNEQFF.

This rearrangement joins TRBV7-3 to TRBJ2-5; 7 bases align to TRBD2. Unmatched junction bases numbered 10, after V lost 4 bases and J lost 2 bases. The CDR3 loop spans 16 amino acids. Germline V CDR1 and CDR2: SGHTA, FQGTGA. The CDR3 spells CASSSQAGSGQETQYF. The CDR3 DNA sequence: TGTGCCAGCAGCTCACAAGCGGGGTCAGGGCAAGAGACCCAGTACTTC.

The chain is built from TRBV30 and TRBJ2-1, with a possible D match to TRBD1 (5 bases). V dropped 4 bases and J dropped 4 bases, with 17 bases sitting between them. The V gene's germline CDR1 is GTSNPN and CDR2 SVGIG (reference sequence). CDR3 size: 15 residues. As DNA, the CDR3 is TGTGCCTGGACGCCAGATGACAGAACTTACAATGAGCAGTTCTTC. Encoded protein: CAWTPDDRTYNEQFF.

This clone showed up just a few times. Other DNA sequences of this sample code for an identical CDR3. The CDR3 spells CASSLAGQPQHF. The CDR3 bases are TGTGCCAGCAGCTTAGCCGGTCAGCCCCAGCATTTT. This chain uses TRBV7-8 with TRBJ1-5; D is ambiguous. The CDR3 contains 12 residues. Germline V gives CDR1 SGHVS, CDR2 FQNEAQ. The V and J ends lost 0 bases and 6 bases respectively, with 3 bases between them.

The gene calls are TRBV5-4 and TRBJ2-1, with 10 bases identical to TRBD2. Germline CDR1 and CDR2: SGHNT and YYREEE (reference sequence). Trimming at V came to 3 bases and at J to 7 bases, leaving 7 bases not matched to a gene. This CDR3 spans 15 amino acids. Here the CDR3 DNA reads TGTGCCAGCAGCTCTAGCGGGAGTCTGGGAAATGAGCAGTTCTTC. Its protein product is CASSSSGSLGNEQFF.

The rearrangement joins TRBV7-9 to TRBJ2-1, with D possibly matching TRBD2 (6 bases). Trimming stripped 5 bases from V and 4 bases from J, with 21 bases between. The germline gives CDR1 SEHNR, CDR2 FQNEAQ (reference sequence). The CDR3 length is 17 residues. The CDR3 spells CASSPPEGRLLYNEQFF. CDR3 nucleotide sequence: TGTGCCAGCAGCCCGCCGGAGGGGAGACTTCTTTACAATGAGCAGTTCTTC.

V gene TRBV9 combines with J gene TRBJ2-7; 16 positions match TRBD2. Germline V CDR1 and CDR2: SGDLS, YYNGEE. The CDR3 covers 17 residues. V lost 4 bases, J lost 2 bases, and 6 bases stayed unmatched. The CDR3 loop reads CASSPGTSGRGTYEQYF. CDR3 sequence (DNA): TGTGCCAGCAGCCCCGGGACTAGCGGGAGGGGTACCTACGAGCAGTACTTC.

The chain joins TRBV6-4 to TRBJ1-2, with 8 bases matching TRBD1. The germline V gene encodes CDR1 MRHNA and CDR2 SNTAGT. Trimming at V came to 0 bases and at J to 5 bases, leaving 8 bases not matched to a gene. The CDR3 is made up of 16 amino acids. CDR3 DNA sequence: TGTGCCAGCAGTGACTCGAACAGGGGGGAAGAGTATGGCTACACCTTC. Encoded protein: CASSDSNRGEEYGYTF.

The V call is TRBV18, the J call TRBJ2-7; a possible D gene is TRBD2 (5 bases). V lost 5 bases, J lost 3 bases, and 11 bases lay in between. CDR3 length equals 13 residues. Germline assignment: CDR1 KGHSH and CDR2 LQKENI. CDR3: CASSGIGDYEQYF. The CDR3 coding sequence is TGTGCCAGCTCAGGGATCGGGGACTACGAGCAGTACTTC.

The chain carries TRBV28 and TRBJ1-2; TRBD1 matches 10 bases. V lost 4 bases and J lost 2; bases outside the gene matches: 4. Germline lookup yields CDR1 MDHEN and CDR2 SYDVKM. The length of the CDR3 is 15 residues. CDR3 in amino acids: CASSSWDRGNYGYTF. CDR3 nucleotides: TGTGCCAGCAGTTCTTGGGACAGGGGCAACTATGGCTACACCTTC.

The chain uses TRBV28 and TRBJ2-7, with 9 bases lining up with TRBD1. Germline CDR1 reads MDHEN; CDR2 reads SYDVKM. V was clipped by 4 bases and J by 0 bases; unmatched bases: 7. This CDR3 region has 16 residues. The CDR3 region is CASSSSGTGYSYEQYF. The CDR3, as DNA: TGTGCCAGCAGTTCCTCCGGGACAGGGTACTCCTACGAGCAGTACTTC.

This clone has only a few counts. The chain carries TRBV5-1 and TRBJ2-7, with 8 bases identical to TRBD2. The length of the CDR3 is 15 residues. V was clipped by 4 bases and J by 0 bases; unmatched bases: 6. The germline V gene has CDR1 SGHRS and CDR2 YFSETQ. In nucleotides, the CDR3 is TGCGCCAGCAGCAGCATAGCGGGAAACTCCTACGAGCAGTACTTC. Translating it yields CASSSIAGNSYEQYF.

The V call is TRBV5-4, the J call TRBJ2-3; possibly TRBD1 for D (5 bases). V dropped 2 bases and J dropped 7 bases, with 11 bases sitting between them. The CDR3 is made up of 13 amino acids. Germline V lookup: CDR1 SGHNT, CDR2 YYREEE (reference sequence). The CDR3 DNA reads as TGTGCCAGCAGCTTTGTCCCAGGGAATACGCAGTATTTT. This codes for CASSFVPGNTQYF.

The chain couples TRBV27 to TRBJ2-5; TRBD1 matches at 10 bases. V shed 6 bases, J shed 7 bases, and the junction held 8 bases outside the gene matches. The CDR3 is 14 residues long. Per germline, CDR1 MNHEY and CDR2 SMNVEV (reference sequence). The DNA for the CDR3 is TGTGCCAGCAGGCGACAGGGGGCGCGGGGGACCCAGTACTTC. Its protein is CASRRQGARGTQYF.

The rearrangement joins TRBV5-1 to TRBJ1-2; 8 nucleotides line up with TRBD1. The CDR3 extends over 16 amino acids. Germline lookup yields CDR1 SGHRS and CDR2 YFSETQ. V lost 1 base to trimming and J lost 4 bases; unmatched junction nucleotides: 9. The CDR3, as DNA: TGCGCCAGCAGCTTGAAGGGACAGGTCGTCGGCTATGGCTACACCTTC. As protein: CASSLKGQVVGYGYTF.

The chain is built from TRBV30 and TRBJ2-3; no firm D call. The CDR3 contains 12 residues. With 2 bases removed from V and 3 bases from J, the gap between germline ends came to 6 bases. From germline, CDR1 is GTSNPN and CDR2 SVGIG (reference sequence). The CDR3 reads CAWSPQTDTQYF. CDR3 in DNA: TGTGCCTGGAGTCCCCAGACAGATACGCAGTATTTT.